A selection of T cell receptor beta chains follows, all from one sample in a study of blood T cell repertoires in COVID-19. Produced via immunoSEQ multiplex PCR; TCRdb's table is partial and in-frame only. The sample comprises roughly 200,000 clones, around nine tenths of which are singletons, and less than 3% rests with the top ten. Sequenced: peripheral blood. These receptor sequences come from a man aged 40-49 years with active or convalescent COVID-19. Both conserved end residues are part of each CDR3. Fields, in order: V gene, D gene, clone size, J gene, CDR3 DNA, CDR3 protein. A D gene is named only where the DNA matches it firmly. The size of a clone is reported for some rows only, either as once, few or many, or as a class for expanded clones.

TRBV5-1,.,.,TRBJ2-3,TGCGCCAGCAGATCTACCGACACAGATACGCAGTATTTT,CASRSTDTDTQYF
TRBV19,.,few,TRBJ1-6,TGTGCCAGTAAGGAGGGGAGCTCCTATAATTCACCCCTCCACTTT,CASKEGSSYNSPLHF
TRBV28,.,.,TRBJ2-7,TGTGCCAGCAGGACACACGGCTCCTACGAGCAGTACTTC,CASRTHGSYEQYF
TRBV3-1/TRBV3-2,.,.,TRBJ2-5,TGTGCCAGCAGCCAAGGTCGATCGAGGCGCGGGGAGACCCAGTACTTC,CASSQGRSRRGETQYF
TRBV7-6,TRBD1,.,TRBJ1-2,TGTGCCAGCAGCTTGACAGGGGGTGACAATGGCTACACCTTC,CASSLTGGDNGYTF
TRBV3-1/TRBV3-2,.,.,TRBJ2-5,TGTGCCAGCAGCCAAAAGGAGGACGCCATAAAAGAGACCCAGTACTTC,CASSQKEDAIKETQYF
TRBV7-6,.,.,TRBJ2-2,TGTGCCAGCAGCTTGCGCAACACCGGGGAGCTGTTTTTT,CASSLRNTGELFF
TRBV9,.,.,TRBJ1-5,TGTGCCAGCAGCGTAGCCGCGGGGACGGATCAGCCCCAGCATTTT,CASSVAAGTDQPQHF
TRBV6-5,.,.,TRBJ1-3,TGTGCCAGCAGTTACTCGGGGGCCCCGGGAAACACCATATATTTT,CASSYSGAPGNTIYF
TRBV7-6,.,.,TRBJ2-1,TGTGCCAGCAGCTTAGTAAGGGCGGCCGGAGGAGGGGAGCAGTTCTTC,CASSLVRAAGGGEQFF
TRBV3-1/TRBV3-2,.,.,TRBJ2-7,TGTGCCAGCAGCCAAGATCTGATACTAGCCGAGCAGTACTTC,CASSQDLILAEQYF
TRBV10-2,.,.,TRBJ1-4,TGCGCCAGCAGTGAAGGGGGGGCAACTAATGAAAAACTGTTTTTT,CASSEGGATNEKLFF
TRBV27,TRBD1,.,TRBJ2-7,TGTGCCCCGGGCGACAGGGGTTGGTCGGGCGAGCAGTACTTC,CAPGDRGWSGEQYF
TRBV3-1/TRBV3-2,TRBD1,.,TRBJ1-1,TGTGCCAGCAGCCCCTTCCCAGGGGGCGTAACGAACACTGAAGCTTTCTTT,CASSPFPGGVTNTEAFF
TRBV6-6,TRBD1,.,TRBJ1-2,TGTGCCAGCAGGGGGACAGGGGTTAAGGGAAACGATGGCTACACCTTC,CASRGTGVKGNDGYTF
TRBV29-1,.,.,TRBJ1-2,TGCAGCGTTGGGGAAGCCGGGGGCTATGGCTACACCTTC,CSVGEAGGYGYTF
TRBV11-3,.,.,TRBJ2-4,TGTGCCAGCAGCCCCGAGGCCAAAAACATTCAGTACTTC,CASSPEAKNIQYF
TRBV27,TRBD1,.,TRBJ1-2,TGTGCCAGCAGTTTCCTACAGGGGGACGGCTACACCTTC,CASSFLQGDGYTF